This TCR beta chain was recovered during a study of blood T cell repertoires in COVID-19. Study as a whole: COVID-19 samples from acute and convalescent phases originated in the United States, Italy and Spain. In each case, the material was cDNA or gDNA derived from T cells, B-cell-depleted T cells, or PBMCs.

Germline CDR1 is KGHSH and CDR2 is LQKENI. This CDR3 is 16 amino acids long. How the authors handled the data: Counts of nucleated cells, estimated from reference gene primer amplification, were obtained. The method was immunoSEQ multiplex PCR; TCRdb's version includes in-frame clones alone and lacks a portion of them. V, J and clone size are taken as reported in that table, and D and trimming were inferred from the DNA itself. The data contain around 320,000 clones, about nine tenths of them singletons. On this clone itself: The junction departs from the called germline gene at one end, perhaps through a read error.

The sequence was obtained from a woman aged 25 to 45 who had recovered from COVID-19. This chain links TRBV18 with TRBJ1-1; 8 nucleotides agree with TRBD1. The specimen was peripheral blood. In DNA, the CDR3 is TGTGCCAGCTCCCCACGACAGGGGCGCGGAAACACTGAAGCTTTCTTT. This codes for CASSPRQGRGNTEAFF.